These 13 T cell receptor beta chains originate from one sample sequenced in a study of T cells in women clearing cervical HPV infection. Libraries were prepared by immunoSEQ multiplex PCR; TCRdb keeps only in-frame clonotypes and omits some of them. Across 35,000 to 50,000 clones, the top ten clones capture around 7.6% of the sample. Sequencing was carried out using blood buffy coat. The receptors shown here come from a woman aged 18-70 years with a cervical HPV16 infection that either progressed to CIN3+ or cleared (not recorded which).

A word on this clone: The CDR3 end lies 3 residues beyond the end of the read and is filled in from the germline J gene. The J gene is TRBJ2-1, the V gene TRBV6-2 or TRBV6-3; D is possibly TRBD1 (6 bases). This CDR3 contains 15 residues. Germline V gene lookup returns CDR1 MNHEY and CDR2 SVGEGT. The V gene lost 7 bases and the J gene lost 3 bases, with 16 bases spanning the gap. Partial CDR3 DNA: TGTGCCAGCATAAAGAGGGGGACCGACTACAATGAG. As protein: CASIKRGTDYNE. The full CDR3 protein is CASIKRGTDYNEQFF.

On this clone itself: Coverage ceases 3 residues before the CDR3 finishes, and the germline J gene fills in the end. V gene TRBV18 combines with J gene TRBJ2-7; D is perhaps TRBD2 (5 bases). V was trimmed by 3 bases and J by 4 bases, leaving 13 bases between them. CDR1 is KGHSH and CDR2 is LQKENI in the germline V gene. This CDR3 is 14 amino acids long. CDR3: CASSPPSGSYEQYF. The CDR3 DNA, read in part, is TGTGCCAGCTCACCGCCCAGCGGATCGTACGAG.

This chain's CDR3 is CASSLGTYPPGYTF. The sequenced part of the CDR3 DNA is TGTGCCAGCAGCTTGGGGACTTACCCCCCTGGC. The gene calls are TRBV7-2 and TRBJ1-2; the D gene is possibly TRBD1 (5 bases). With the read ending 3 residues before the CDR3 end, the germline J gene is used to fill in that end. CDR1 SGHTA and CDR2 FQGNSA come from the germline V gene. The germline V and J ends were trimmed by 3 bases and 7 bases, with 15 bases remaining between them. There are 14 residues in the CDR3.

In the case of this clone: The read is 3 residues too short to cover the CDR3 end, so that end is filled in from the germline J gene. V and J are TRBV29-1 and TRBJ1-2; TRBD1 might be the D (5 bases). Looked up from germline, CDR1 is SQVTM and CDR2 is ANQGSEA. The CDR3 is 12 amino acids. V lost 6 bases and J 3 bases, leaving 11 bases between the germline ends. CDR3 loop: CSVLGLDYGYTF. The CDR3 bases that were read are TGCAGCGTCCTGGGGCTGGACTATGGC.

For this clone: The read ends 3 residues before the CDR3 terminus; that terminus is restored from the germline J gene. This chain connects TRBV7-9 to TRBJ2-2; 14 bases match TRBD2. The CDR3 sequence is 15 residues long. Germline CDR1 reads SEHNR; CDR2 reads FQNEAQ (reference sequence). V dropped 8 bases and J dropped 1; count of bases not matched to a gene: 0. CDR3 sequence: CASGLAGGNTGELFF. The covered CDR3 bases are TGTGCCAGCGGACTAGCGGGAGGGAACACCGGGGAG.

Notes on this clone: The read terminates 3 residues ahead of where the CDR3 ends, so the germline J gene completes it. The chain employs TRBV5-6 and TRBJ1-3; D is uncertain. Germline V lookup: CDR1 SGHDT, CDR2 YYEEEE. The CDR3 runs 14 residues. Deletions cut 3 bases from V and 1 base from J, with 8 bases between. The CDR3 is CASSSVASGNTIYF. The DNA read from the CDR3 is TGTGCCAGCAGCTCTGTAGCTTCTGGAAACACC. Drawing the rest from reference TRBV5-6 and TRBJ1-3, the complete variable domain is DAGVTQSPTHLIKTRGQQVTLRCSPKSGHDTVSWYQQALGQGPQFIFQYYEEEERQRGNFPDRFSGHQFPNYSSELNVNALLLGDSALYLCASSSVASGNTIYFGEGSWLTVV.

Worth noting for this clone: Sequencing ends 3 residues short of the CDR3 end; the germline J gene provides the rest. The chain uses TRBV20-1 and TRBJ1-6; 8 bases are shared with TRBD1. The CDR3 consists of 15 residues. The ends lost 4 bases at V and 7 bases at J; junction bases unmatched: 9. Germline V CDR1 and CDR2: DFQATT, SNEGSKA (reference sequence). The chain's CDR3 is CSAKTGGTGNSPLHF. The part of the CDR3 DNA that was read is TGCAGTGCTAAAACAGGGGGAACGGGGAATTCACCC.

A note on this clone: The read ends 3 residues early relative to the CDR3; the germline J gene fills the gap. J is TRBJ2-1 and V is TRBV19; 9 bases agree with TRBD2. In germline, CDR1 is LNHDA, CDR2 SQIVND (reference sequence). V lost 3 bases, J lost 0 bases, and 12 bases stayed unmatched. This CDR3 spans 19 amino acids. CDR3 DNA, as far as it was read: TGTGCCAGTAGTATCGGGCTAGCGGGGCCCACTAGCTCCTACAATGAG. Its protein is CASSIGLAGPTSSYNE. The whole CDR3 protein reads CASSIGLAGPTSSYNEQFF.

On this clone itself: The read falls 3 residues short of the CDR3 end, and the missing part is taken from the germline J gene. This sequence joins TRBV11-2 and TRBJ1-1; TRBD1 might be the D (5 bases). CDR3 length: 15 residues. Looked up from germline, CDR1 is SGHAT and CDR2 is FQNNGV. V shed 1 base and J shed 4 bases, with 13 bases lying between them. The CDR3 loop reads CASSLGASGGTEAFF. CDR3 bases read: TGTGCCAGCAGCTTAGGAGCCTCCGGGGGCACTGAA. Full variable domain (missing parts from reference TRBV11-2 and TRBJ1-1): EAGVAQSPRYKIIEKRQSVAFWCNPISGHATLYWYQQILGQGPKLLIQFQNNGVVDDSQLPKDRFSAERLKGVDSTLKIQPAKLEDSAVYLCASSLGASGGTEAFFGQGTRLTVV.

CDR3 residues: CSASLQGLTGELFF. The sequenced CDR3 bases are TGCAGTGCTAGTCTACAGGGGCTCACCGGGGAG. The rearrangement uses TRBV20-1 and TRBJ2-2; 7 positions agree with TRBD1. Read data end 3 residues before the CDR3 end; the end is taken from the germline J gene. The germline gives CDR1 DFQATT, CDR2 SNEGSKA (reference sequence). Unmatched junction bases numbered 5, after V lost 3 bases and J lost 4 bases. This CDR3 is 14 amino acids long.

To note about this clone: The CDR3 end lies 3 residues beyond the end of the read and is filled in from the germline J gene. This chain joins TRBV20-1 and TRBJ2-7; 7 bases line up with TRBD2. V trimming: 7 bases; J trimming: 4 bases; junction bases outside the gene matches: 13. Germline CDR1 is DFQATT and CDR2 is SNEGSKA (reference sequence). CDR3 size: 14 residues. Here the CDR3 reads CSVNTPGGSYEQYF. The sequenced CDR3 bases are TGCAGTGTCAACACGCCGGGGGGTTCGTACGAG.

Concerning this clone: The read gets to within 3 residues of the CDR3 end, and the germline J gene fills in the rest. The chain employs TRBV19 and TRBJ2-3; D is unclear. This CDR3 is built from 15 residues. With 3 bases removed from V and 0 bases from J, the gap between germline ends came to 10 bases. CDR1 and CDR2 from the germline V gene are LNHDA and SQIVND (reference sequence). The CDR3 protein is CASSIAEASTDTQYF. CDR3 DNA, as far as it was read: TGTGCCAGTAGTATCGCGGAAGCTAGCACAGATACG.

A remark on this clone: The CDR3 extends 3 residues past the end of the read, so its final part is completed from the germline J gene. The chain carries TRBV19 and TRBJ2-3; 8 nucleotides match TRBD2. This CDR3 comprises 15 residues. J lost 1 base, V lost 7 bases, and 7 bases had no gene match. Germline V lookup: CDR1 LNHDA, CDR2 SQIVND (reference sequence). The CDR3 protein is CASKRRGAGTDTQYF. Partial CDR3 DNA: TGTGCCAGTAAGCGGCGGGGGGCCGGCACAGATACG.